One sample yielded the 6 T cell receptor beta chains listed below, sequenced in a study of blood T cell repertoires in COVID-19. Here immunoSEQ multiplex PCR was the method, and the copy in TCRdb shows in-frame clones only, minus some. The sample has approximately 150,000 clones; 85% to 90% are singletons. The material sequenced was peripheral blood. These receptors were collected from a man aged 50 or older who had recovered from COVID-19.

V gene TRBV6-1 combines with J gene TRBJ2-1; D may be TRBD1 (6 bases). The germline V gene encodes CDR1 MNHNS and CDR2 SASEGT. The germline V and J ends were trimmed by 3 bases and 5 bases, with 20 bases remaining between them. The CDR3 consists of 17 residues. The CDR3 loop is CASSDNPWQGRDNEQFF. The CDR3 DNA sequence: TGTGCCAGCAGTGATAACCCTTGGCAGGGGCGGGACAATGAGCAGTTCTTC.

This chain connects TRBV25-1 to TRBJ2-1, with 13 bases fitting TRBD2. The CDR3 is made up of 18 amino acids. CDR1 is MGHDK and CDR2 is SYGVNS in the germline V gene. With 3 bases clipped from V and 2 bases from J, the junction kept 7 bases outside the gene matches. CDR3 region: CASSDPTSGGFPYNEQFF. The CDR3 DNA follows: TGTGCCAGCAGTGATCCGACTAGCGGGGGGTTCCCCTACAATGAGCAGTTCTTC.

The chain has TRBV19 and TRBJ1-5; D gene unclear. CDR3 size: 11 residues. CDR1 is LNHDA, CDR2 SQIVND, per germline (reference sequence). V lost 5 bases to trimming and J lost 7 bases, with 6 bases between them. In DNA, the CDR3 is TGTGCCAGTAGTTTGGGCCAGCCCCAGCATTTT. Amino acid sequence: CASSLGQPQHF. The full variable domain, its missing parts supplied by reference TRBV19 and TRBJ1-5, is DGGITQSPKYLFRKEGQNVTLSCEQNLNHDAMYWYRQDPGQGLRLIYYSQIVNDFQKGDIAEGYSVSREKKESFPLTVTSAQKNPTAFYLCASSLGQPQHFGDGTRLSIL.

The CDR3 sequence: CASSREERSSLHF. CDR3 coding DNA: TGTGCCAGCAGTAGGGAGGAGAGGAGCTCCCTCCACTTT. The chain couples TRBV12-3 or TRBV12-4 to TRBJ1-6; D is unclear. This CDR3 is 13 amino acids long. The V end was cut by 5 bases, the J end by 14 bases, with 16 bases between.

Concerning this clone itself: One junction end does not reproduce the germline sequence, and a read error may be involved. The V call is TRBV3-1 (or the pseudogene TRBV3-2), the J call TRBJ2-2, with 10 bases lining up with TRBD2. This CDR3 is built from 15 residues. Germline V gene sequence: CDR1 LGHDT, CDR2 YNNKEL (reference sequence). CDR3 amino acids: CASTQSGGAIGELFF. The CDR3 region has the DNA TGTGCCAGCACCCAAAGCGGGGGGGCGATCGGGGAGCTGTTTTTT.

The chain couples TRBV4-2 to TRBJ2-3; 12 nucleotides agree with TRBD1. Germline CDR1 reads LGHNA; CDR2 reads YNFKEQ. CDR3 size: 18 residues. Germline trimming cut 0 bases from V and 4 bases from J; bases unmatched to any gene: 8. The CDR3 region is CASSQEGSGTGGPDTQYF. The CDR3 bases are TGTGCCAGCAGCCAAGAGGGTTCCGGGACAGGGGGCCCAGATACGCAGTATTTT.